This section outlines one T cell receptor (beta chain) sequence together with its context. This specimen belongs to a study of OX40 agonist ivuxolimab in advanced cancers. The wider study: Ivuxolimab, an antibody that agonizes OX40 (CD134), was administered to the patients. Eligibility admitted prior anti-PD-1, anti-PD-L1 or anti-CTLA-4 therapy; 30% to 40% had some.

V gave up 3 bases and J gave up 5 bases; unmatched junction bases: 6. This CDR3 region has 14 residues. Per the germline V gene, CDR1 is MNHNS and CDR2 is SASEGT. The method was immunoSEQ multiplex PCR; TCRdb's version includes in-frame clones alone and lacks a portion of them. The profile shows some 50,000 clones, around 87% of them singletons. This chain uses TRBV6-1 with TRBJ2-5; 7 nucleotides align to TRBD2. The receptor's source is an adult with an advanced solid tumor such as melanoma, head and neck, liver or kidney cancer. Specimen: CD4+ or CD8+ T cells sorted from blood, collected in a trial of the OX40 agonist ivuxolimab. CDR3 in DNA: TGTGCCAGCAGTGAGGGTCGGGAGGAGGAGACCCAGTACTTC. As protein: CASSEGREEETQYF.